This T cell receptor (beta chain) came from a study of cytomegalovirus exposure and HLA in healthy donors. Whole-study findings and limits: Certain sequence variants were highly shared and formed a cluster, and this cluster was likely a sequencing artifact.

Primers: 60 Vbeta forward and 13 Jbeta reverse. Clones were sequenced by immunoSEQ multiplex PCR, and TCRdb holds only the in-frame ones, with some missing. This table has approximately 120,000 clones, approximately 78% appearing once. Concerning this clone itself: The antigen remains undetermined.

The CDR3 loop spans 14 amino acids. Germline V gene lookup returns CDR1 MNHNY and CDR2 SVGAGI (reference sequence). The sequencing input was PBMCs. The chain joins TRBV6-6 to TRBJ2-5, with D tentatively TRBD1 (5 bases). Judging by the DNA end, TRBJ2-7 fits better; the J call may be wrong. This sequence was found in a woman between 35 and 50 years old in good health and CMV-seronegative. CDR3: CASTSSPGFYEQYF. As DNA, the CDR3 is TGTGCCAGCACTTCCTCCCCAGGGTTTTACGAGCAGTACTTC.